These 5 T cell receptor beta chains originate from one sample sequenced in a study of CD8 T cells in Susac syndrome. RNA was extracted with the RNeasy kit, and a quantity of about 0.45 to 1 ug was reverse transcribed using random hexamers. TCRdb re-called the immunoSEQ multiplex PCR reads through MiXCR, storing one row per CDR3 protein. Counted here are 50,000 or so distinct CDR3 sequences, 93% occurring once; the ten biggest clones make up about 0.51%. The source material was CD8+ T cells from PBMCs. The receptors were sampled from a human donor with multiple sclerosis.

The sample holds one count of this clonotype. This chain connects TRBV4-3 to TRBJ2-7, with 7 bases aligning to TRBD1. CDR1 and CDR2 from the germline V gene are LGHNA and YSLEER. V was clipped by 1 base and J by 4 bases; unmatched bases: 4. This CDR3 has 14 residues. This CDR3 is CASSQGTGRYEQYF. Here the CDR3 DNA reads TGCGCCAGCAGCCAAGGGACAGGCCGATACGAGCAGTACTTC.

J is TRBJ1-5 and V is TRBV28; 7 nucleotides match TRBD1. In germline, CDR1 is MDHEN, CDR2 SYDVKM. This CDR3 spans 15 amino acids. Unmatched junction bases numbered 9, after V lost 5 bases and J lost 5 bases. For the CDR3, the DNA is TGTGCCAGCAGTGCCGACAGGGAGGGCGATCAGCCCCAGCATTTT. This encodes CASSADREGDQPQHF.

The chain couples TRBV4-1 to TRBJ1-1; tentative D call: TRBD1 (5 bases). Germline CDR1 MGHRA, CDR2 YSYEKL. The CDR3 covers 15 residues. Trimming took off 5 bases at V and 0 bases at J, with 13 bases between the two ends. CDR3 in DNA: TGCGCCAGCAGCACCCGACAGACTATGAACACTGAAGCTTTCTTT. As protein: CASSTRQTMNTEAFF.

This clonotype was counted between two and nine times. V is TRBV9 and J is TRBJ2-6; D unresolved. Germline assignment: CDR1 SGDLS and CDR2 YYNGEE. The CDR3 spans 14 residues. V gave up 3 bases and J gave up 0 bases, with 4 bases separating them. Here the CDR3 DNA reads TGTGCCAGCAGCGACCGCTCTGGGGCCAACGTCCTGACTTTC. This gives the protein CASSDRSGANVLTF.

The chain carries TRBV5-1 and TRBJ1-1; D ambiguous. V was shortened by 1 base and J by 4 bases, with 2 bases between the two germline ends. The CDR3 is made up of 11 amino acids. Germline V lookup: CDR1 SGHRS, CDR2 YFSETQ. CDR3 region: CASSLTTEAFF. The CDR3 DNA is TGCGCCAGCAGCTTGACCACTGAAGCTTTCTTT.